This paragraph reports one T cell receptor beta chain. The antigen it recognizes is unknown. Base qualities were left out, and no much larger clone turns up one base away. This sample is part of a study of blood T cell repertoires in COVID-19 (dated by TCRdb to about 2020). As for the study more broadly: Samples from collaborators originated in the United States, Italy and Spain and spanned both the acute and convalescent phases of COVID-19. The samples were drawn from two sources: the first 160 participants of the ongoing ImmuneRACE study, and 950 to 1,500 subjects contributed by 6 global collaborators. The sample metadata nearly always contained a de-identified subject ID, COVID-19 status, age in years and sex. A freely available public database, intended as a resource for researchers studying the immune response to SARS-CoV-2, is where the repertoires were released. The prospective study material was composed of cDNA or gDNA derived from T cells, B-cell-depleted T cells, or PBMCs. HLA class I and class II types, where available, came from metadata supplied by the sample provider rather than from assay-based typing. Deeply sampled blood TCRbeta repertoires from subjects exposed to, actively infected with, or recovered from COVID-19 were included in the dataset.

In Seattle, one collaborating source enrolled patients while the infection was active and tracked those patients longitudinally over the course of disease. Whole blood was collected in K2EDTA tubes by collaborating institutions according to the institutions' own protocols. For TCRbeta analysis, collaborators shipped samples as frozen whole blood, isolated PBMCs, or DNA extracted from either of those sample types. The CDR3 numbers 16 residues from cysteine through phenylalanine. Here the CDR3 DNA is all that survives: 48 bases in frame from base 1. Sequences MNHEY (CDR1) and SVGAGI (CDR2) are obtained from the germline V gene. The trim is 0 bases for V and 1 base for J, with a gap of 10 bases between the germline ends. TCRbeta CDR3 regions were amplified from genomic DNA using the immunoSEQ Assay, a bias-controlled multiplex PCR. For the original study's pipeline: The number of nucleated cells in each sample was estimated by amplification of reference gene primers within the assay. Sequence reads were collapsed and filtered to measure the absolute abundance of every unique TCRbeta CDR3 rearrangement. For each sample, productive Simpson clonality was calculated as the square root of Simpson's diversity index over productive rearrangements. This is the immuneACCESS table as TCRdb keeps it, with only in-frame sequences that have V and J called. A part of the clones is gone; compared with another copy, unresolved V genes explain less than half, and the rest is unexplained. V, J and clone size derive from that table, while D and trimming were established from the DNA sequence. The sample data list a few hundred thousand clones, and 80% to 90% of these were observed just once. In total, the top ten clones hold 5.5% to 8% of the sample.

Overall results and qualifications from the work: How much clinical and demographic metadata was included differed by source and by participant, and the metadata was provided uncurated.

The sequence derives from a woman aged 50 to 65 with COVID-19, enrolled during active disease. The sample comprised peripheral blood. The chain employs TRBV6-5 and TRBJ1-5, with TRBD1 tentatively as D gene (5 bases match). The CDR3 protein is CASSYSTGASNQPQHF. The DNA sequence is given as TGTGCCAGCAGTTACTCGACTGGGGCCAGCAATCAGCCCCAGCATTTT.